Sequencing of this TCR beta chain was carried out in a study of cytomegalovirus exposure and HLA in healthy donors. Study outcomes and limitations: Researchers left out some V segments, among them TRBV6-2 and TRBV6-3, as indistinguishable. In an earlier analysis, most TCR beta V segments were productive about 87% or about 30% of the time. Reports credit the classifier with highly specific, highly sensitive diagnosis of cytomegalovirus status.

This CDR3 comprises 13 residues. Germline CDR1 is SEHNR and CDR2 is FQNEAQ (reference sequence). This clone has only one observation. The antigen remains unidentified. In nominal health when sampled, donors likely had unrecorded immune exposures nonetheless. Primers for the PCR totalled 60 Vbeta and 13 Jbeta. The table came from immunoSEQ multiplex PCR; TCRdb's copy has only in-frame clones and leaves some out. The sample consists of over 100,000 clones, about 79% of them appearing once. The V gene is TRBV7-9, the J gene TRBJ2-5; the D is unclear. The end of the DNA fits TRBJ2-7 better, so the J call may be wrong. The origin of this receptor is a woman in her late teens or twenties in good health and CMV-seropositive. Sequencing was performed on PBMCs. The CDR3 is CASSPPITYEQYF. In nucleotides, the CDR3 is TGTGCCAGCAGCCCTCCGATCACCTACGAGCAGTACTTC.